One T cell receptor beta chain is described in this entry. Authors' analysis steps: Reference gene primer amplification gave estimated nucleated cell counts. The protocol was immunoSEQ multiplex PCR, while the TCRdb copy is restricted to in-frame clones and leaves out a portion. That table furnishes V, J and clone size, whereas the DNA furnished D and trimming. Here the sample spans around 260,000 clones, around 89% being singletons. Looked up from germline, CDR1 is SGHRS and CDR2 is YFSETQ. After removal of 5 bases from V and 12 bases from J, the junction contained 16 bases not matched to a gene. This CDR3 has 15 residues. These data originate in a study of blood T cell repertoires in COVID-19.

This TCR was sampled from a man younger than 45 with acute or convalescent COVID-19. Sequenced sample: peripheral blood. This chain joins TRBV5-1 and TRBJ2-2; 7 bases align to TRBD2. CDR3 sequence reads: CASSLIPGGGGQLFF. The CDR3 DNA reads as TGCGCCAGCAGTCTGATTCCGGGAGGTGGAGGGCAGCTGTTTTTT.